This is a list of T cell receptor beta chains from one sample in a study of blood T cell repertoires in COVID-19. Measured with immunoSEQ multiplex PCR; TCRdb has only the in-frame clones, and not every one. The sample has a few hundred thousand clones; around 87% are singletons. Sequences were obtained from PBMCs or T cells enriched from blood (not recorded which). All receptors come from a man aged 40-55 years in a cohort exposed to, infected with or recovered from COVID-19 (not recorded which). CDR3s include the opening cysteine and the closing phenylalanine or tryptophan. The order of the fields is V gene, clone size, J gene, D gene, CDR3 DNA, CDR3 protein. A D gene is named only where the DNA matches it firmly. Size values are once, few and many counts, or a class for expanded clones, and some rows have none.

TRBV6-5	NA	TRBJ2-1	TRBD2	TGTGCCAGCAGCCTACTAGCGGGAGTGCACGAGCAGTTCTTC	CASSLLAGVHEQFF
TRBV19	NA	TRBJ2-3	TRBD2	TGTGCCAGTAGGACTAGCGGCACAGATACGCAGTATTTT	CASRTSGTDTQYF
TRBV27	NA	TRBJ2-1	NA	TGTGCCAGCAGTTTACGTCTAGCGAGCTCCTACAATGAGCAGTTCTTC	CASSLRLASSYNEQFF
TRBV10-3	few	TRBJ1-1	TRBD1	TGTGCCATCAGGGCTACCGGGACAGGGGTTACTGAAGCTTTCTTT	CAIRATGTGVTEAFF
TRBV3-1/TRBV3-2	NA	TRBJ1-4	TRBD1	TGTGCCAGCAGCCAAGGTTCAGGGGGCTGGAATGAAAAACTGTTTTTT	CASSQGSGGWNEKLFF
TRBV10-2	NA	TRBJ1-4	NA	TGCGCCAGCACCTCGCAAACAGGGTCTAATGAAAAACTGTTTTTT	CASTSQTGSNEKLFF
TRBV11-2	NA	TRBJ1-1	NA	TGTGCCAGCAGCCCGTACGAGGGGAACACTGAAGCTTTCTTT	CASSPYEGNTEAFF
TRBV5-1	NA	TRBJ2-5	NA	TGCGCCAGCAGCTCCGGACAGGAGGGAGAGACCCAGTACTTC	CASSSGQEGETQYF
TRBV7-9	NA	TRBJ2-5	NA	TGTGCCAGCAGCTTAGGGAGTCAAGAGACCCAGTACTTC	CASSLGSQETQYF
TRBV28	NA	TRBJ1-1	NA	TGTGCCATCGGACAGTTGAACACTGAAGCTTTCTTT	CAIGQLNTEAFF
TRBV30	NA	TRBJ2-7	NA	TGTGCCTGGAGACAGGGAGCCGAGCAGTACTTC	CAWRQGAEQYF
TRBV28	few	TRBJ1-5	NA	TGTGCCAGCCAAATGGAGAGATATAGCAATCAGCCCCAGCATTTT	CASQMERYSNQPQHF
TRBV7-9	once	TRBJ1-1	NA	TGTGCCAGCAGCTTTTTCCAGAACACTGAAGCTTTCTTT	CASSFFQNTEAFF
TRBV2	once	TRBJ1-2	NA	TGTGCCAGCAGTGAATACACCAACTATGGCTACACCTTC	CASSEYTNYGYTF
TRBV5-1	NA	TRBJ2-3	TRBD2	TGCGCCAGCAGCTTGAGGCGGGAGGATACGCAGTATTTT	CASSLRREDTQYF
TRBV15	NA	TRBJ2-2	NA	TGTGCCACCAGCAGAGATAGCCCGGGGACCGGGGAGCTGTTTTTT	CATSRDSPGTGELFF
TRBV28	NA	TRBJ2-1	NA	TGTGCCAGCAGTCAAACGACAGATATCTCCTACAATGAGCAGTTCTTC	CASSQTTDISYNEQFF
TRBV2	NA	TRBJ2-1	NA	TGTGCCAGCAGTTCGCGACGGAGCTCCTACAATGAGCAGTTCTTC	CASSSRRSSYNEQFF
TRBV11-2	NA	TRBJ1-2	NA	TGTGCCAGCAGCTTAGTGAGAGGAGACGGCTACACCTTC	CASSLVRGDGYTF
TRBV30	NA	TRBJ1-3	NA	TGTGCCTGGAGGGTAGGAGTGGCAGGAAACACCATATATTTT	CAWRVGVAGNTIYF
TRBV18	few	TRBJ2-5	TRBD2	TGTGCCAGCTCACCAATAAGCGGGAGTGGTGAGACCCAGTACTTC	CASSPISGSGETQYF
TRBV5-4	NA	TRBJ2-6	NA	TGTGCCAGCAGCTTGTCAGCGTATGGGGCCAACGTCCTGACTTTC	CASSLSAYGANVLTF
TRBV7-9	NA	TRBJ2-7	TRBD1	TGTGCCAGCAGCTTAGGGACAGGGCTAGGCTACGAGCAGTACTTC	CASSLGTGLGYEQYF
TRBV3-1/TRBV3-2	few	TRBJ1-2	NA	TGTGCCAGCAGCCAAGCGGGGATCGCTGGCTACACCTTC	CASSQAGIAGYTF
TRBV9	NA	TRBJ1-3	NA	TGTGCCAGCAGCGTAGCCGGGACGAGGGGGAACACCATATATTTT	CASSVAGTRGNTIYF
TRBV7-3	NA	TRBJ2-5	NA	TGTGCCAGCAGCTTAACGACGGGAAGTCGGGAGACCCAGTACTTC	CASSLTTGSRETQYF
TRBV12-5	few	TRBJ2-2	TRBD1	TGTGCTAGTGGGGGACAGGGGGCGACGAGTTCCGGGGAGCTGTTTTTT	CASGGQGATSSGELFF